Below are 26 T cell receptor beta chains sequenced from a single sample in a study of blood T cell repertoires in COVID-19. The repertoire was sequenced with immunoSEQ multiplex PCR; TCRdb's copy has only in-frame clones and lacks some. The table lists roughly 220,000 clones, about 88% of them singletons. The sequenced sample consisted of peripheral blood. The receptor source for this set is a woman aged 45-59 years with COVID-19, enrolled during active disease.

V is TRBV6-5 and J is TRBJ2-7, with a weak D call TRBD2 (6 bases). V was pared by 10 bases and J by 4 bases, with 20 bases between. The CDR3 is 14 residues long. The V gene's germline CDR1 is MNHEY and CDR2 SVGAGI. The CDR3 loop is CATKGVTSYYEQYF. As DNA, the CDR3 is TGTGCCACCAAGGGAGTAACTAGCTATTACGAGCAGTACTTC.

J is TRBJ2-3 and V is TRBV6-1; a possible D gene is TRBD2 (6 bases). V was trimmed by 0 bases and J by 0 bases, leaving 10 bases between them. Germline CDR1 MNHNS, CDR2 SASEGT. There are 16 residues in the CDR3. CDR3 coding DNA: TGTGCCAGCAGTGAAGCGCGGCGGGGTAGCACAGATACGCAGTATTTT. Translating gives CASSEARRGSTDTQYF.

The J gene is TRBJ1-1, the V gene TRBV7-9; no clear D gene. This CDR3 comprises 15 residues. Germline V CDR1 and CDR2: SEHNR, FQNEAQ (reference sequence). Deletions cut 6 bases from V and 0 bases from J, with 14 bases between. The CDR3 region has the DNA TGTGCCAGCAGTGGGGAGGGAGACATGAACACTGAAGCTTTCTTT. Translating it yields CASSGEGDMNTEAFF.

The CDR3 is CASSRDRSTGELFF. CDR3 sequence (DNA): TGCGCCAGCAGCCGGGACAGATCCACCGGGGAGCTGTTTTTT. The rearrangement links TRBV5-1 to TRBJ2-2; TRBD1 agrees at 7 bases. The V and J ends lost 4 bases and 4 bases, in that order; junction bases with no gene match: 4. The CDR3 runs 14 residues. In germline, CDR1 is SGHRS, CDR2 YFSETQ.

The J gene is TRBJ2-1, the V gene TRBV7-2; a possible D gene is TRBD2 (5 bases). Germline V CDR1 and CDR2: SGHTA, FQGNSA. The CDR3 contains 14 residues. Trimming pared 1 base from V and 6 bases from J, leaving 10 bases between. The CDR3 sequence is CASSLGLATNEQFF. CDR3 in DNA: TGTGCCAGCAGCTTAGGCCTAGCTACCAATGAGCAGTTCTTC.

The chain links TRBV10-3 to TRBJ1-2, with D maybe TRBD1 (5 bases). The CDR3 loop spans 15 amino acids. CDR1 is ENHRY and CDR2 is SYGVKD in the germline V gene. V dropped 4 bases and J dropped 4 bases, with 16 bases sitting between them. The CDR3 sequence is CAISGTTGTPYGYTF. CDR3 DNA: TGTGCCATCAGTGGGACTACCGGGACCCCCTATGGCTACACCTTC.

The chain recombines TRBV19 with TRBJ2-5, with a weak D call TRBD1 (5 bases). This CDR3 region has 16 residues. Trimming left V 2 bases short and J 0 bases short, with 13 bases between. Germline CDR1 and CDR2: LNHDA and SQIVND (reference sequence). CDR3 in amino acids: CASSINRPTYQETQYF. The DNA of the CDR3 is TGTGCCAGTAGTATAAACAGGCCTACCTACCAAGAGACCCAGTACTTC.

The chain joins TRBV23-1 to TRBJ2-5, with no clear D. TRBV23-1 is filed as an ORF, its function uncertain. V was shortened by 0 bases and J by 3 bases, with 14 bases between the two germline ends. There are 16 residues in the CDR3. The CDR3 reads CASSQSGPARKETQYF. In DNA form, the CDR3 reads TGCGCCAGCAGTCAATCTGGGCCAGCCAGGAAAGAGACCCAGTACTTC.

As for this clone: The identical CDR3 is also encoded by other nucleotide sequences in the sample. The genes are TRBV7-9 and TRBJ1-6; 8 nucleotides align to TRBD1. Germline CDR1 SEHNR, CDR2 FQNEAQ (reference sequence). This CDR3 has 15 residues. J gave up 8 bases and V 6 bases, and 9 bases lay outside the gene matches. The CDR3 protein is CASSPGGRGHSPLHF. DNA for the CDR3: TGTGCCAGCAGTCCGGGAGGCAGGGGGCATTCACCCCTCCACTTT.

The chain employs TRBV5-6 and TRBJ2-7; TRBD1 matches at 8 bases. Unmatched junction bases numbered 11, after V lost 4 bases and J lost 5 bases. CDR1 is SGHDT and CDR2 is YYEEEE in the germline V gene. This CDR3 is built from 15 residues. The DNA for the CDR3 is TGTGCCAGCAGCCTCCGGGACAGGCCCATGGACGAGCAGTACGTC. Translated, it gives CASSLRDRPMDEQYV.

The chain uses TRBV27 and TRBJ1-4; D gene unclear. Germline CDR1 is MNHEY and CDR2 is SMNVEV (reference sequence). CDR3 size: 15 residues. Trimming took off 1 base at V and 5 bases at J, with 11 bases between the two ends. The CDR3 loop reads CASSLWSLPNEKLFF. The CDR3 region has the DNA TGTGCCAGCAGTTTATGGAGCCTGCCGAATGAAAAACTGTTTTTT.

The chain has TRBV6-2 or TRBV6-3 and TRBJ1-1; 7 bases line up with TRBD1. The germline gives CDR1 MNHEY, CDR2 SVGEGT. The J segment lost 1 base and the V segment lost 0 bases, leaving 5 bases of the junction unmatched. CDR3 length equals 16 residues. CDR3 loop: CASSYSFRQGNTEAFF. In nucleotides, the CDR3 is TGTGCCAGCAGTTACTCGTTTAGACAGGGGAACACTGAAGCTTTCTTT.

This sequence joins TRBV9 and TRBJ1-2; D ambiguous. Germline CDR1 and CDR2: SGDLS and YYNGEE. This CDR3 spans 12 amino acids. V shed 4 bases and J shed 8 bases, with 12 bases lying between them. The CDR3 region has the DNA TGTGCCAGCAGCCCTAGCTCCGGGGGCTACACCTTC. It specifies CASSPSSGGYTF.

This clone has only one observation. The gene calls are TRBV11-2 and TRBJ1-2; possible D gene TRBD1, 5 bases. Looked up from germline, CDR1 is SGHAT and CDR2 is FQNNGV. Trimming cost V 5 bases and J 4 bases, with 14 bases left between them. This CDR3 is 14 amino acids long. In DNA, the CDR3 is TGTGCCAGCAGCCCAATTCGGGACTTCTATGGCTACACCTTC. Translating gives CASSPIRDFYGYTF.

The chain uses TRBV30 and TRBJ1-5; tentatively, D is TRBD1 (5 bases). The CDR3 totals 13 residues. Per the germline V gene, CDR1 is GTSNPN and CDR2 is SVGIG (reference sequence). V dropped 0 bases and J dropped 7 bases, with 10 bases sitting between them. The CDR3 coding sequence is TGTGCCTGGAGTGTACCAGGGAGGCAGCCCCAGCATTTT. Translating gives CAWSVPGRQPQHF. The full variable domain, completed using reference TRBV30 and TRBJ1-5, is SQTIHQWPATLVQPVGSPLSLECTVEGTSNPNLYWYRQAAGRGLQLLFYSVGIGQISSEVPQNLSASRPQDRQFILSSKKLLLSDSGFYLCAWSVPGRQPQHFGDGTRLSIL.

This sequence joins TRBV5-5 and TRBJ1-2; no firm D call. The CDR3 has 16 residues. Germline V CDR1 and CDR2: SGHKS, YYEKEE (reference sequence). V was cut by 0 bases and J by 2 bases, with 14 bases left in between. Written as DNA, the CDR3 is TGTGCCAGCAGCTTGGGGACTGAACTGTTAAACTATGGCTACACCTTC. Encoded protein: CASSLGTELLNYGYTF.

The chain couples TRBV5-1 to TRBJ1-6; weak D call: TRBD1 (6 bases). Germline V lookup: CDR1 SGHRS, CDR2 YFSETQ. Trimming left V 2 bases short and J 6 bases short, with 15 bases between. The CDR3 sequence is 16 residues long. DNA for the CDR3: TGCGCCAGCAGCTTAGAGGGGGTTATTGTTAATTCACCCCTCCACTTT. Translation gives CASSLEGVIVNSPLHF. Combining the CDR3 with reference TRBV5-1 and TRBJ1-6 gives the whole variable domain KAGVTQTPRYLIKTRGQQVTLSCSPISGHRSVSWYQQTPGQGLQFLFEYFSETQRNKGNFPGRFSGRQFSNSRSEMNVSTLELGDSALYLCASSLEGVIVNSPLHFGNGTRLTVT.

The chain uses TRBV6-5 and TRBJ2-7; 7 nucleotides match TRBD2. CDR3 length equals 13 residues. The V and J ends lost 6 bases and 7 bases, in that order; junction bases with no gene match: 9. The germline V gene has CDR1 MNHEY and CDR2 SVGAGI. CDR3 sequence reads: CASSTSIGGEQYV. The DNA for the CDR3 is TGTGCCAGCAGCACGAGCATCGGGGGGGAGCAGTACGTC.

This chain links TRBV12-5 with TRBJ1-3, with 7 bases fitting TRBD1. The CDR3 totals 17 residues. Germline trimming cut 2 bases from V and 0 bases from J; bases unmatched to any gene: 7. The germline gives CDR1 LGHNT, CDR2 FRNRAP. CDR3: CASGLYGQASSGNTIYF. CDR3 sequence (DNA): TGTGCTAGTGGTTTGTACGGACAGGCGAGCTCTGGAAACACCATATATTTT.

The chain couples TRBV28 to TRBJ1-2; 9 positions agree with TRBD1. CDR3 length equals 14 residues. The junction had 7 bases not matched to a gene; V was cut back by 2 bases and J by 9 bases. CDR1 and CDR2 (germline): MDHEN, SYDVKM. The DNA for the CDR3 is TGTGCCAGCAGTTTAGGGGACAGGGTGTCTCGCTACACCTTC. It yields the protein CASSLGDRVSRYTF.

The V and J genes are TRBV4-1 and TRBJ2-5; tentatively, D is TRBD2 (5 bases). Germline assignment: CDR1 MGHRA and CDR2 YSYEKL. The CDR3 runs to 13 residues. The V gene lost 3 bases and the J gene lost 7 bases, with 12 bases spanning the gap. Written as DNA, the CDR3 is TGCGCCAGCAGCCAGGCGGACTTTGGGACCCAGTACTTC. It yields the protein CASSQADFGTQYF.

J is TRBJ1-1 and V is TRBV5-5; no clear D gene. This CDR3 contains 13 residues. In germline, CDR1 is SGHKS, CDR2 YYEKEE (reference sequence). V shed 2 bases and J shed 1 base, with 6 bases lying between them. The CDR3 sequence is CASSLMRNTEAFF. The CDR3 DNA reads as TGTGCCAGCAGCTTAATGCGGAACACTGAAGCTTTCTTT. Using reference TRBV5-5 and TRBJ1-1 for the parts outside the CDR3, the full variable domain is DAGVTQSPTHLIKTRGQQVTLRCSPISGHKSVSWYQQVLGQGPQFIFQYYEKEERGRGNFPDRFSARQFPNYSSELNVNALLLGDSALYLCASSLMRNTEAFFGQGTRLTVV.

The chain employs TRBV15 and TRBJ1-2; D perhaps matches TRBD1 (6 bases). This CDR3 spans 20 amino acids. V lost 0 bases, J lost 0 bases, and 23 bases lay in between. Germline loops: CDR1 LNHNV, CDR2 YYDKDF (reference sequence). The CDR3 protein is CATSRDWGRGVQATNYGYTF. The DNA of the CDR3 is TGTGCCACCAGCAGAGATTGGGGGCGGGGGGTACAGGCTACTAACTATGGCTACACCTTC.

This chain connects TRBV7-2 to TRBJ1-1; TRBD1 aligns across 8 bases. Germline CDR1 SGHTA, CDR2 FQGNSA. V dropped 4 bases and J dropped 1; count of bases not matched to a gene: 8. The CDR3 covers 16 residues. In DNA form, the CDR3 reads TGTGCCAGCAGCTCAGGACAGGGACCTTCGAACACTGAAGCTTTCTTT. This codes for CASSSGQGPSNTEAFF.

The chain employs TRBV7-9 and TRBJ1-1, with D possibly being TRBD1 (5 bases). The ends were cut back, 3 bases at V and 3 bases at J, with 11 bases in the middle. Germline V gives CDR1 SEHNR, CDR2 FQNEAQ (reference sequence). CDR3 length: 14 amino acids. As DNA, the CDR3 is TGTGCCAGCAGCTTGTTCCAGGGCGACACTGAAGCTTTCTTT. Its translation: CASSLFQGDTEAFF.

The chain combines TRBV24-1 with TRBJ2-1; 9 bases fit TRBD2. The V and J ends lost 11 bases and 4 bases, in that order; junction bases with no gene match: 5. The germline gives CDR1 KGHDR, CDR2 SFDVKD. The CDR3 runs 13 residues. This CDR3 reads CASGTSIYNEQFF. CDR3 sequence (DNA): TGTGCCAGCGGGACTAGCATTTACAATGAGCAGTTCTTC.